The 4 T cell receptor beta chains below were found in one sample sequenced in a study of a mutant IDH1 vaccine in newly diagnosed glioma. Specified time point: baseline, week 1 (first vaccination visit). The treatment denotes: pre-vaccination baseline after standard-of-care therapy. TCRdb's copy holds only in-frame clones and misses some; the assay was immunoSEQ multiplex PCR. The sample has about 88,000 clones, over 75% seen once. This sample comprised PBMCs, obtained from a glioma patient treated with radiotherapy, temozolomide or both. The receptors shown here come from a man in his forties or fifties with glioma. Some clones in this sample may be carry-over from other donors' samples.

The chain recombines TRBV6-1 with TRBJ1-5, with D hard to call. The germline V gene encodes CDR1 MNHNS and CDR2 SASEGT. The CDR3 runs 13 residues. The ends were cut back, 3 bases at V and 7 bases at J, with 10 bases in the middle. The CDR3 DNA follows: TGTGCCAGCAGTGAGCTCGGGAGGCAGCCCCAGCATTTT. Amino acid sequence: CASSELGRQPQHF.

The chain employs TRBV7-9 and TRBJ1-1, with 9 nucleotides matching TRBD1. The CDR3 spans 15 residues. The germline V gene has CDR1 SEHNR and CDR2 FQNEAQ (reference sequence). V shed 0 bases, J shed 1 base, and the junction held 0 bases outside the gene matches. In DNA form, the CDR3 reads TGTGCCAGCAGCTTAGCGGGACAGGGGAACACTGAAGCTTTCTTT. Its protein product is CASSLAGQGNTEAFF.

This clone came up many times. CDR3 residues: CASSPGGAPQPQHF. CDR3 bases: TGTGCCAGCAGTCCAGGGGGCGCGCCTCAGCCCCAGCATTTT. The chain is built from TRBV27 and TRBJ1-5; TRBD1 matches at 8 bases. CDR3 length equals 14 residues. Germline-derived CDR1 and CDR2 are MNHEY and SMNVEV (reference sequence). Unmatched junction bases numbered 6, after V lost 5 bases and J lost 6 bases.

In its sample, this clone was seen once. V is TRBV2 and J is TRBJ2-5; D is perhaps TRBD2 (6 bases). CDR3 size: 17 residues. V shed 1 base and J shed 6 bases, with 21 bases lying between them. The germline V gene has CDR1 SNHLY and CDR2 FYNNEI. As DNA, the CDR3 is TGTGCCAGCAGTGAAGGTTCGGCGGGGAAGCGGCTAAAGACCCAGTACTTC. Its translation: CASSEGSAGKRLKTQYF.